What follows are 17 T cell receptor beta chains derived from one specimen sequenced in a study of T-cell memory formation after mild COVID-19. TCRdb fed the 5' RACE reads into MiXCR, producing one record per CDR3 protein. Here the sample spans about 260,000 distinct CDR3 sequences, about 17% being singletons. Sequences were obtained from PBMCs or a T cell subset sorted from them (not recorded which). Receptor source: a man between 18 and 29 years old who had mild COVID-19 (a few samples of this study predate the infection). Cell type and time point are not known.

The chain joins TRBV7-9 to TRBJ1-1, with unresolved D. Germline V lookup: CDR1 SEHNR, CDR2 FQNEAQ (reference sequence). The germline V and J ends were trimmed by 5 bases and 4 bases, with 14 bases remaining between them. This CDR3 region has 14 residues. This chain's CDR3 is CASSPPVFRTEAFF. CDR3 bases: TGTGCCAGCAGCCCGCCAGTGTTTCGCACTGAAGCTTTCTTT.

The rearrangement links TRBV5-1 to TRBJ1-1; D gene uncertain. Germline CDR1 is SGHRS and CDR2 is YFSETQ. There are 17 residues in the CDR3. Trimming pared 3 bases from V and 1 base from J, leaving 19 bases between. Here the CDR3 reads CASSSVPVGRPNTEAFF. Written as DNA, the CDR3 is TGCGCCAGCAGCTCCGTCCCAGTGGGCAGACCGAACACTGAAGCTTTCTTT.

This clonotype was seen more than once but under ten times. The chain has TRBV6-2 or TRBV6-3 and TRBJ1-1, with D maybe TRBD1 (6 bases). This CDR3 region has 16 residues. V gave up 2 bases and J gave up 0 bases, with 13 bases separating them. The V gene's germline CDR1 is MNHEY and CDR2 SVGEGT. This CDR3 reads CASSYETGSMNTEAFF. In DNA, the CDR3 is TGTGCCAGCAGTTACGAGACAGGTTCCATGAACACTGAAGCTTTCTTT.

The chain combines TRBV5-1 with TRBJ2-1; the match to TRBD1 covers 11 bases. Germline CDR1 SGHRS, CDR2 YFSETQ. The CDR3 is made up of 15 amino acids. Trimming cost V 3 bases and J 8 bases; bases outside gene matches: 7. In DNA, the CDR3 is TGCGCCAGCAGCTCGGGACAGGGGGTTTTGGATGAGCAGTTCTTC. This codes for CASSSGQGVLDEQFF.

There are a few counts of this clonotype. In nucleotides, the CDR3 is TGTGCCAGCAGCTTATGGGGGACAGGGGTCACCCTTGCTAACACCGGGGAGCTGTTTTTT. As protein: CASSLWGTGVTLANTGELFF. V is TRBV7-3 and J is TRBJ2-2, with TRBD1 identical over 10 bases. The CDR3 is 20 residues long. V was clipped by 2 bases and J by 2 bases; unmatched bases: 14. Looked up from germline, CDR1 is SGHTA and CDR2 is FQGTGA.

The DNA of the CDR3 is TGCAGTGCTGGGGGGGGGTCTGGCACTGAAGCTTTCTTT. Translated, it gives CSAGGGSGTEAFF. The chain links TRBV20-1 to TRBJ1-1; a possible D gene is TRBD1 (5 bases). Germline lookup yields CDR1 DFQATT and CDR2 SNEGSKA (reference sequence). Trimming left V 5 bases short and J 4 bases short, with 14 bases between. The length of the CDR3 is 13 residues.

The sample holds many counts of this clonotype. V usage is TRBV5-1 and J usage is TRBJ1-2; tentatively, D is TRBD1 (5 bases). Germline V gene lookup returns CDR1 SGHRS and CDR2 YFSETQ. The CDR3 totals 13 residues. V was shortened by 2 bases and J by 3 bases, with 8 bases between the two germline ends. CDR3 coding DNA: TGCGCCAGCAGCTTAGGGGAACACTATGGCTACACCTTC. Translating gives CASSLGEHYGYTF.

In this sample, this clonotype turned up a few times. The chain recombines TRBV5-6 with TRBJ1-1; no definite D call. Per germline, CDR1 SGHDT and CDR2 YYEEEE. Trimming cost V 0 bases and J 12 bases, with 15 bases left between them. The CDR3 extends over 13 amino acids. The CDR3 is CASSLETVLGTFF. CDR3 DNA: TGTGCCAGCAGCTTGGAAACAGTACTTGGTACTTTCTTT. Combining the CDR3 with reference TRBV5-6 and TRBJ1-1 gives the whole variable domain DAGVTQSPTHLIKTRGQQVTLRCSPKSGHDTVSWYQQALGQGPQFIFQYYEEEERQRGNFPDRFSGHQFPNYSSELNVNALLLGDSALYLCASSLETVLGTFFGQGTRLTVV.

This clonotype appeared a few times. The chain employs TRBV6-5 and TRBJ1-2; D not certain. In germline, CDR1 is MNHEY, CDR2 SVGAGI. The CDR3 has 13 amino acids. V was shortened by 11 bases and J by 0 bases, with 13 bases between the two germline ends. The CDR3 DNA is TGTGCCGCCGGAAACGGACCTAACTATGGCTACACCTTC. As protein: CAAGNGPNYGYTF.

This sequence joins TRBV19 and TRBJ2-1; D is uncertain. This CDR3 has 13 residues. With 7 bases removed from V and 2 bases from J, the gap between germline ends came to 9 bases. Germline V CDR1 and CDR2: LNHDA, SQIVND (reference sequence). The CDR3 protein is CASTGSPYNEQFF. Written as DNA, the CDR3 is TGTGCCAGTACCGGCTCCCCCTACAATGAGCAGTTCTTC.

The rearrangement links TRBV27 to TRBJ1-2; TRBD1 agrees at 11 bases. The ends lost 3 bases at V and 5 bases at J; junction bases unmatched: 5. The CDR3 runs to 15 residues. CDR1 is MNHEY and CDR2 is SMNVEV in the germline V gene (reference sequence). This CDR3 is CASSFAGTGGYGYTF. In nucleotides, the CDR3 is TGTGCCAGCAGTTTCGCCGGGACAGGGGGGTATGGCTACACCTTC.

The sample holds a few counts of this clonotype. The chain couples TRBV10-3 to TRBJ1-1; D is uncertain. Germline assignment: CDR1 ENHRY and CDR2 SYGVKD. Trimming shortened V by 7 bases and J by 10 bases, and 7 bases separated the two germline ends. CDR3 length: 9 residues. CDR3 bases: TGTGCCATCAAGGTTCGAGCTTTCTTT. This sequence encodes CAIKVRAFF.

The table lists this clonotype with a few counts. Here the CDR3 reads CASSLRQTEAFF. The CDR3 DNA reads as TGTGCCAGCAGTTTGAGGCAGACTGAAGCTTTCTTT. This chain uses TRBV12-3 or TRBV12-4 with TRBJ1-1; D gene unclear. V lost 3 bases and J 5 bases, leaving 7 bases between the germline ends. The CDR3 consists of 12 residues.

This clonotype was seen ten or more times. This chain links TRBV6-6 with TRBJ2-1; the D gene is possibly TRBD1 (5 bases). CDR1 and CDR2 (germline): MNHNY, SVGAGI (reference sequence). The CDR3 is made up of 17 amino acids. V dropped 2 bases and J dropped 3 bases, with 17 bases sitting between them. CDR3 region: CASSYPRSGKSYNEQFF. CDR3 coding DNA: TGTGCCAGCAGTTACCCAAGGTCAGGGAAGAGCTACAATGAGCAGTTCTTC.

This clonotype has more than one count but fewer than ten. The chain joins TRBV7-9 to TRBJ1-2; 9 bases map to TRBD1. The germline V gene has CDR1 SEHNR and CDR2 FQNEAQ (reference sequence). Unmatched junction bases numbered 7, after V lost 4 bases and J lost 7 bases. The CDR3 length is 14 residues. For the CDR3, the DNA is TGTGCCAGCAGCTGGGGGACAGGGTCGGCTGGCTACACCTTC. Protein product: CASSWGTGSAGYTF.

This clonotype was counted only a few times. CDR3 nucleotides: TGTGCCAGCAGCTTGGGGCGAGATATCGCTACTGAAGCTTTCTTT. It yields the protein CASSLGRDIATEAFF. The chain employs TRBV7-9 and TRBJ1-1; TRBD1 might be the D (5 bases). Germline V gene sequence: CDR1 SEHNR, CDR2 FQNEAQ (reference sequence). This CDR3 is 15 amino acids long. The ends were cut back, 3 bases at V and 5 bases at J, with 16 bases in the middle.

Only a few counts were recorded for this clonotype. The chain recombines TRBV12-5 with TRBJ2-1; 8 bases fit TRBD1. Trimming at V came to 1 base and at J to 1 base, leaving 0 bases not matched to a gene. Germline assignment: CDR1 LGHNT and CDR2 FRNRAP. The CDR3 runs 15 residues. CDR3 sequence (DNA): TGTGCTAGTGGTTTGGGACAGGGGTCCTACAATGAGCAGTTCTTC. It encodes CASGLGQGSYNEQFF. The entire variable domain, with the rest obtained from reference TRBV12-5 and TRBJ2-1, is as follows: DARVTQTPRHKVTEMGQEVTMRCQPILGHNTVFWYRQTMMQGLELLAYFRNRAPLDDSGMPKDRFSAEMPDATLATLKIQPSEPRDSAVYFCASGLGQGSYNEQFFGPGTRLTVL.